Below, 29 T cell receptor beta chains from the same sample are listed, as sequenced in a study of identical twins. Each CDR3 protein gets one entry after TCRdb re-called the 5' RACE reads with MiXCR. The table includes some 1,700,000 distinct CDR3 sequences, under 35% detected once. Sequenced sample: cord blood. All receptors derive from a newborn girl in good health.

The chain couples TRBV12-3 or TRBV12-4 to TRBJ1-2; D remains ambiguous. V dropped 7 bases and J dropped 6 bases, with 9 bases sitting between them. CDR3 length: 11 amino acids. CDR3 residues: CASTRYNGYTF. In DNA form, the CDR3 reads TGTGCCAGCACCCGGTACAATGGCTACACCTTC.

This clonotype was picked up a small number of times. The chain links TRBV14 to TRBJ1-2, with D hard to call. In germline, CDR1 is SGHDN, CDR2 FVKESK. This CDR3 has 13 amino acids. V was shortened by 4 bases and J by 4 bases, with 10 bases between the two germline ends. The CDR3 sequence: CASSRAGPYGYTF. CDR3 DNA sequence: TGTGCCAGCAGCCGCGCGGGTCCCTATGGCTACACCTTC.

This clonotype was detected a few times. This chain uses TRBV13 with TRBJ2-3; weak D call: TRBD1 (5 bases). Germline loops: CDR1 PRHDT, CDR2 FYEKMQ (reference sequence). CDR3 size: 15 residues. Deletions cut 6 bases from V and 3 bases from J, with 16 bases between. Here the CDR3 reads CASSSAQGRTDTQYF. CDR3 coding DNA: TGTGCCAGCAGTTCCGCCCAGGGCCGGACAGATACGCAGTATTTT.

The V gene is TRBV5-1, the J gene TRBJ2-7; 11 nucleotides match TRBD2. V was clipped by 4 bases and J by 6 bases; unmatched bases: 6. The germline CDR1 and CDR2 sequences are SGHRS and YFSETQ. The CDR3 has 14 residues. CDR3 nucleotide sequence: TGCGCCAGCAGCGGGAGCCTAGCGGGAGGCGAGCAGTACTTC. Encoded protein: CASSGSLAGGEQYF. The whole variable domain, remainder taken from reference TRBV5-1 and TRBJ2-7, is KAGVTQTPRYLIKTRGQQVTLSCSPISGHRSVSWYQQTPGQGLQFLFEYFSETQRNKGNFPGRFSGRQFSNSRSEMNVSTLELGDSALYLCASSGSLAGGEQYFGPGTRLTVT.

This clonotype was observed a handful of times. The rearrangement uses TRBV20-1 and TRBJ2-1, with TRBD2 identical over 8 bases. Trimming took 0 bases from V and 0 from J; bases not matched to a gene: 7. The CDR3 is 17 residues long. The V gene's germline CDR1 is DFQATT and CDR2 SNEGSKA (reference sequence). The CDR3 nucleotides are TGCAGTGCTAGAGATCACGGGAGCGGGAGCTCCTACAATGAGCAGTTCTTC. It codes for CSARDHGSGSSYNEQFF.

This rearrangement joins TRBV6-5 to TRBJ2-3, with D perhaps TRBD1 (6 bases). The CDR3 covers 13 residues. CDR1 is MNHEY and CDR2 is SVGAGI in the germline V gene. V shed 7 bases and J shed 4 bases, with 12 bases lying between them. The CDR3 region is CASIPPGADTQYF. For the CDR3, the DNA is TGTGCCAGCATCCCCCCAGGGGCAGATACGCAGTATTTT.

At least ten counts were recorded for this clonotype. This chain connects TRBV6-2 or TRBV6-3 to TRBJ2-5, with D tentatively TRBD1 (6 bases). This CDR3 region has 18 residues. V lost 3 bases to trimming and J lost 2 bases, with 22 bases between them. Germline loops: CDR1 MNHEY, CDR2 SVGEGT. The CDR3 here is CASSYEAIRRGFQETQYF. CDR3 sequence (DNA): TGTGCCAGCAGTTATGAAGCCATTCGCAGGGGATTTCAAGAGACCCAGTACTTC.

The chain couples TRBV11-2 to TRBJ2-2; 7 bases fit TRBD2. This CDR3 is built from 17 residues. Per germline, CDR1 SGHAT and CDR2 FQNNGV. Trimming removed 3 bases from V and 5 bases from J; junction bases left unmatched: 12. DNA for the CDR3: TGTGCCAGCAGCTTCCCGTCTAGCGGCCCCAATACCGGGGAGCTGTTTTTT. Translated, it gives CASSFPSSGPNTGELFF.

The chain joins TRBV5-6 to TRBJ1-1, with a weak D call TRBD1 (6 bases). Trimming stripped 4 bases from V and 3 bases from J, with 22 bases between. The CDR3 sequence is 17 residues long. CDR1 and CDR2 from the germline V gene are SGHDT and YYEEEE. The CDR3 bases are TGTGCCAGCAGCCCCTTTTGGGGGGCTCTGAAGCACACTGAAGCTTTCTTT. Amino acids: CASSPFWGALKHTEAFF.

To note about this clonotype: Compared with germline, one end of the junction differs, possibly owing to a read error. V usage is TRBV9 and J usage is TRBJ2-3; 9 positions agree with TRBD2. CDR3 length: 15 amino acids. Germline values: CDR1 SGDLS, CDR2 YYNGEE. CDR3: CASSLSGSRTGTQYF. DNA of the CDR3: TGTGCCAGCAGCCTTAGCGGGAGTCGGACAGGTACGCAGTATTTT.

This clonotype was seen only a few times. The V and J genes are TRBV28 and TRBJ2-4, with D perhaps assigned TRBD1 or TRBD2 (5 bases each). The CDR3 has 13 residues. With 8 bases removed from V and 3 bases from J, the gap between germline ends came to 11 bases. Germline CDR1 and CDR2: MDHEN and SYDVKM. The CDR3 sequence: CASPRGGKNIQYF. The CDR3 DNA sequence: TGTGCCAGCCCCCGGGGCGGCAAAAACATTCAGTACTTC.

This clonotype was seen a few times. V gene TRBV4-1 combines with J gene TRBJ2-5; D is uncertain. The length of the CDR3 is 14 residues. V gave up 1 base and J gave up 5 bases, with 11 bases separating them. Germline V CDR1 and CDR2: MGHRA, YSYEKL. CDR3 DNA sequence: TGCGCCAGCAGCCAAGGGTTCCGTATGGAGACCCAGTACTTC. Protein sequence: CASSQGFRMETQYF.

CDR3 loop: CASSLVAHQPQHF. The CDR3 nucleotides read TGTGCCAGCAGTTTGGTGGCGCACCAGCCCCAGCATTTT. The V and J genes are TRBV27 and TRBJ1-5; D is ambiguous. The CDR3 has 13 amino acids. Germline CDR1 MNHEY, CDR2 SMNVEV (reference sequence). V dropped 3 bases and J dropped 7 bases, with 10 bases sitting between them.

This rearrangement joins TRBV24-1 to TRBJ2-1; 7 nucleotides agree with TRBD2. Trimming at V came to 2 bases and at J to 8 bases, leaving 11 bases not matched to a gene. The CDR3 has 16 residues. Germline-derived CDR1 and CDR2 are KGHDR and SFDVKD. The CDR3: CATSDSAGVGVYEQFF. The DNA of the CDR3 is TGTGCCACCAGTGATTCGGCGGGAGTCGGGGTGTATGAGCAGTTCTTC.

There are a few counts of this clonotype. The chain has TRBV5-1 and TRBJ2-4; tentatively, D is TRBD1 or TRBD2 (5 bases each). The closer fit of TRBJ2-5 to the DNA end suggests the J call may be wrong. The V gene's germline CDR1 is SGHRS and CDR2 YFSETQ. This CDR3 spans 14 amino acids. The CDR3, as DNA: TGCGCCAGCAGCTTGGGAGGGGATAAAGAGACCCAGTACTTC. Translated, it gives CASSLGGDKETQYF.

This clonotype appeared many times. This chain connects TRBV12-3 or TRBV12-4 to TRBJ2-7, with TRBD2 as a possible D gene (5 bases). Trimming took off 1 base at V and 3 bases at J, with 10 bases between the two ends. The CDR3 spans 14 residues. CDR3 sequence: CASSLGPRGYEQYF. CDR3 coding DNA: TGTGCCAGCAGTTTAGGACCCCGGGGCTACGAGCAGTACTTC.

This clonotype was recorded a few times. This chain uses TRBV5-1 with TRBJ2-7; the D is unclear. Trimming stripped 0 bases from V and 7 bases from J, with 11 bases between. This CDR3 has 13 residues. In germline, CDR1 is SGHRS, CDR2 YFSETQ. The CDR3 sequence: CASSLEAPREQYF. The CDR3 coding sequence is TGCGCCAGCAGCTTGGAGGCTCCTAGGGAGCAGTACTTC. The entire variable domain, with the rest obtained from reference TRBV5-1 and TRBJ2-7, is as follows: KAGVTQTPRYLIKTRGQQVTLSCSPISGHRSVSWYQQTPGQGLQFLFEYFSETQRNKGNFPGRFSGRQFSNSRSEMNVSTLELGDSALYLCASSLEAPREQYFGPGTRLTVT.

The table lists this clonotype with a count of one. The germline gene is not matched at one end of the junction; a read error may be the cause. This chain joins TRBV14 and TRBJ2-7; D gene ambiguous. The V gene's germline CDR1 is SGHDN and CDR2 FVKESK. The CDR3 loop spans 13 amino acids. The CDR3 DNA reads TGTGCCGGCAGCCAAGACCGCCTATACGAGCAGTACTTC. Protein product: CAGSQDRLYEQYF.

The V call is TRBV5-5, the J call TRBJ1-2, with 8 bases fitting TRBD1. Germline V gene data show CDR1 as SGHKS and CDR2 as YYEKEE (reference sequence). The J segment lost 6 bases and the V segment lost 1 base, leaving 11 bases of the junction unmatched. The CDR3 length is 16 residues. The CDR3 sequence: CASSLFFQGAVNGYTF. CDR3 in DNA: TGTGCCAGCAGCTTGTTCTTCCAGGGGGCGGTGAATGGCTACACCTTC.

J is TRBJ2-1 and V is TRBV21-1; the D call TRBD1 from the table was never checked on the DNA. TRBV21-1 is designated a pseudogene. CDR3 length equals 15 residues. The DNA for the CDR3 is TGTGCCAGCAGTGGACGAAGTGGATCGGGAAATGAGCAGTTCTTC. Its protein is CASSGRSGSGNEQFF.

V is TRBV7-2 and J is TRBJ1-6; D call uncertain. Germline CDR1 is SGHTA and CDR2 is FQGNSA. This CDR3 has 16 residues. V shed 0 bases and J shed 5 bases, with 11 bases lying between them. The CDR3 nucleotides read TGTGCCAGCAGCTTAGCAGGATGGGATGATAATTCACCCCTCCACTTT. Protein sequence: CASSLAGWDDNSPLHF. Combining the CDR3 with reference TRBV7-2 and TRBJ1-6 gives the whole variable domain GAGVSQSPSNKVTEKGKDVELRCDPISGHTALYWYRQSLGQGLEFLIYFQGNSAPDKSGLPSDRFSAERTGGSVSTLTIQRTQQEDSAVYLCASSLAGWDDNSPLHFGNGTRLTVT.

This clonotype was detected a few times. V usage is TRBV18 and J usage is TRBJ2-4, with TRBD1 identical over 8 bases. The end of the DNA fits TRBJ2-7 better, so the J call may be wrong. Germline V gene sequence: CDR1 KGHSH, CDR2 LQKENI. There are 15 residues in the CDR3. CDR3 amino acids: CASSPDRGYSYEQYF. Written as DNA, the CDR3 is TGTGCCAGCTCACCCGACAGGGGCTACTCCTACGAGCAGTACTTC.

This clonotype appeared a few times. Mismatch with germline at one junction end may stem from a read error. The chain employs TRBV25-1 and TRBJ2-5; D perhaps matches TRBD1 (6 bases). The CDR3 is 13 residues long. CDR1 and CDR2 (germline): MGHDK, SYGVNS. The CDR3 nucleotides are TGTGCCAGCAGTGAGGAGTGGGGGCAGACCCCGTACTTC. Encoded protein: CASSEEWGQTPYF. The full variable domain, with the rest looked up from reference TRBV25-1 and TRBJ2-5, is EADIYQTPRYLVIGTGKKITLECSQTMGHDKMYWYQQDPGMELHLIHYSYGVNSTEKGDLSSESTVSRIRTEHFPLTLESARPSHTSQYLCASSEEWGQTPYFGPGTRLLVL.

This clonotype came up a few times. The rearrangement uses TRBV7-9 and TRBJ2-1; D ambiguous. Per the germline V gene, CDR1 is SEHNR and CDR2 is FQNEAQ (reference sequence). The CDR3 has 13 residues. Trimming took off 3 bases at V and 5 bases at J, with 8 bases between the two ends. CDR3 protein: CASSFPGDNEQFF. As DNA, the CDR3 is TGTGCCAGCAGCTTTCCGGGTGACAATGAGCAGTTCTTC.

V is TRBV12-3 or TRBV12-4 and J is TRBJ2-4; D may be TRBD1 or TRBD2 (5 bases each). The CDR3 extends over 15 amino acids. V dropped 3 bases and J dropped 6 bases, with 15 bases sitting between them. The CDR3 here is CASSFSHGALNIQYF. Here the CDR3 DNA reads TGTGCCAGCAGTTTCAGTCACGGGGCCTTAAACATTCAGTACTTC.

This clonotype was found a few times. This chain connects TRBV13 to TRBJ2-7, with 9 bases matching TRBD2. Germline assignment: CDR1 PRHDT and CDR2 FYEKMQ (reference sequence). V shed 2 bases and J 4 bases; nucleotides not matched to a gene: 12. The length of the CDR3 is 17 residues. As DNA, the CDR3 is TGTGCCAGCAGCTTATTCGGAAGTAGCGGGAGTAAATACGAGCAGTACTTC. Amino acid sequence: CASSLFGSSGSKYEQYF.

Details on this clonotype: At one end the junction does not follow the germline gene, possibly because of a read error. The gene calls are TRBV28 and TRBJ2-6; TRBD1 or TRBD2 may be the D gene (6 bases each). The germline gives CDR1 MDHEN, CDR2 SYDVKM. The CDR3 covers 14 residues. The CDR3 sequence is CASFGRSGADVLTF. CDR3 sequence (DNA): TGTGCCAGCTTCGGGAGATCAGGGGCCGACGTCCTGACTTTC.

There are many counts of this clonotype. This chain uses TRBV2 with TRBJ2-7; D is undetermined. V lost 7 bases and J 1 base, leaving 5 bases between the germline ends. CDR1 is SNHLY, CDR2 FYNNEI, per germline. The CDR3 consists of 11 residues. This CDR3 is CASTGSYEQYF. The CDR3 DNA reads TGTGCCAGCACCGGGTCCTACGAGCAGTACTTC.

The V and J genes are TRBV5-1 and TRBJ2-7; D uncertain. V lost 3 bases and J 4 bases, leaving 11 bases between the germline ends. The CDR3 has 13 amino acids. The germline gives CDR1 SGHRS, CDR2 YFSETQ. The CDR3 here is CASSSRLGYEQYF. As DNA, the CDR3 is TGCGCCAGCAGCTCACGACTTGGATACGAGCAGTACTTC.